One sample yielded the 3 T cell receptor beta chains listed below, sequenced in a study of cytomegalovirus exposure and HLA in healthy donors (dated 2017 in TCRdb). Receptor amplification or capture employed the immunoSEQ multiplex PCR assay. For the multiplex PCR, a mixture combining 60 forward primers for TCR Vbeta segments and 13 reverse primers for TCR Jbeta segments was used. Held by TCRdb, this immuneACCESS table contains in-frame sequences only and omits some clones. Under half of the omission traces to an unresolved V gene where checked; the cause of the rest is unknown. In all, the sample holds approximately 150,000 clones, and roughly 80% of those were seen once. In total, the top ten clones hold 1.5% to 2% of the sample. Sequencing was carried out using PBMCs. The source of these receptors is a woman aged 35 to 49 in good health and CMV-seronegative.

This chain connects TRBV11-2 to TRBJ1-1; unclear D gene. Germline CDR1 SGHAT, CDR2 FQNNGV. This CDR3 region has 16 residues. Trimming took 5 bases from V and 6 from J, leaving 22 bases between them. The CDR3 reads CASSERGRGRRAEAFF. CDR3 nucleotides: TGTGCCAGCAGCGAAAGAGGGCGGGGAAGGAGGGCTGAAGCTTTCTTT.

In its sample, this clone was seen a few times. The V and J genes are TRBV19 and TRBJ2-3; D is perhaps TRBD2 (6 bases). The V end lost 6 bases, the J end lost 4 bases, and 17 bases lay between the germline ends. The CDR3 consists of 15 residues. In germline, CDR1 is LNHDA, CDR2 SQIVND (reference sequence). The DNA of the CDR3 is TGTGCCAGTAGACTTCTAGCGATGTTGGCAGATACGCAGTATTTT. Protein product: CASRLLAMLADTQYF.

As DNA, the CDR3 is TGTGCCAGCAGTTTATTCCAGGGGGGAATCGATGAGCAGTTCTTC. It specifies CASSLFQGGIDEQFF. The rearrangement uses TRBV28 and TRBJ2-1; tentative D call: TRBD1 (7 bases). The length of the CDR3 is 15 residues. Germline loops: CDR1 MDHEN, CDR2 SYDVKM. V lost 1 base to trimming and J lost 8 bases, with 15 bases between them.